This T cell receptor beta chain was observed in a study of blood T cell repertoires in COVID-19. Study-wide background: Material from acute and convalescent COVID-19 was sourced from the United States, Italy and Spain. The analysed material was cDNA or gDNA that came from T cells, B-cell-depleted T cells, or PBMCs.

CDR3 length equals 14 residues. The ends were cut back, 3 bases at V and 2 bases at J, with 10 bases in the middle. Germline loops: CDR1 GTSNPN, CDR2 SVGIG (reference sequence). The method was immunoSEQ multiplex PCR; TCRdb's version includes in-frame clones alone and lacks a portion of them. The sample shows 250,000 to 350,000 clones, 90% to 95% of them seen only once. While infection was still active, Seattle patients were enrolled and then followed longitudinally. The sequencing input was peripheral blood. This rearrangement joins TRBV30 to TRBJ2-2, with no clear D. This sequence originates from a woman aged 25 to 45 with COVID-19, enrolled during active disease. The CDR3 region is CAWRLTSNTGELFF. CDR3 sequence (DNA): TGTGCCTGGAGGTTAACAAGTAACACCGGGGAGCTGTTTTTT.